This TCR beta chain emerged from a study of blood T cell repertoires in COVID-19. The V segment lost 0 bases and the J segment 0 bases; nucleotides outside the gene matches: 5. Germline CDR1 is KGHSH and CDR2 is LQKENI. CDR3 length: 17 amino acids. Sequenced by immunoSEQ multiplex PCR; TCRdb stores in-frame clones only, minus some. The sample includes roughly 36,000 clones, around 87% of them seen just once. This receptor was identified in a man between 50 and 59 years old with active or convalescent COVID-19. The chain combines TRBV18 with TRBJ2-7, with 10 nucleotides matching TRBD2. Specimen: peripheral blood. This CDR3 is CASSPPVSSGGSYEQYF. CDR3 nucleotides: TGTGCCAGCTCACCACCGGTTTCTAGCGGGGGCTCCTACGAGCAGTACTTC.